This T cell receptor beta chain came from a study of cytomegalovirus exposure and HLA in healthy donors. Regarding the study as a whole: Most subjects had HLA-A and HLA-B alleles reportedly predicted accurately by TCR beta sequences. Follow-up analysis later connected one missense variant in DCLRE1C with trimming of TCR beta V- and J-genes. Generally TCR sequences proved uncommon, though certain public TCRs appeared in numerous donors.

PCR employed 60 Vbeta and 13 Jbeta primers. The repertoire was sequenced with immunoSEQ multiplex PCR; TCRdb's copy has only in-frame clones and lacks some. This sample carries some 130,000 clones, with more than 1.5% going to the ten biggest clones. In the case of this clone: The antigen remains undetermined.

The sample comprised PBMCs. The clonotype originates from a young man in good health and CMV-seronegative.

CDR3 DNA: TGCACCAGCAGCCAAAAAGCGGGACAGGGTCGGCACGAGCAGTACTTC. Translation: CTSSQKAGQGRHEQYF. The J gene is TRBJ2-7, the V gene TRBV1; the table's D call TRBD1 went unverified against the DNA. TRBV1 is a pseudogene locus. This CDR3 comprises 16 residues.